This T cell receptor beta chain stems from a study of blood T cell repertoires in COVID-19. With 0 bases removed from V and 1 base from J, the gap between germline ends came to 8 bases. The CDR3 has 14 residues. Germline V gene sequence: CDR1 SGHKS, CDR2 YYEKEE (reference sequence). Method: immunoSEQ multiplex PCR; TCRdb's copy keeps in-frame clones and lacks some. The data show some 320,000 clones, 90% to 95% seen once. The V and J genes are TRBV5-5 and TRBJ2-7; D uncertain. The sequence was obtained from a woman aged 25 to 45 who had been exposed to COVID-19. Sample: PBMCs or T cells enriched from blood (not recorded which). CDR3 nucleotides: TGTGCCAGCAGCTTGGCTAAGAGTTCCTACGAGCAGTACTTC. Protein sequence: CASSLAKSSYEQYF.